A selection of T cell receptor beta chains follows, all from one sample in a study of blood T cell repertoires in COVID-19. The repertoire was sequenced with immunoSEQ multiplex PCR; TCRdb's copy has only in-frame clones and lacks some. The table lists hundreds of thousands of clones, 75% to 85% of them singletons. The sequenced material came from peripheral blood. The receptors stem from a woman aged 25-40 years with COVID-19, enrolled during active disease. CDR3s include the opening cysteine and the closing phenylalanine or tryptophan. Fields, in order: clone size, D gene, V gene, J gene, CDR3 protein, CDR3 DNA. The D gene is left open where the match is weak. Clone size is stated in some rows and not others, as once, few, many or a class when expanded.

clone_size: once
d_call: TRBD2
v_call: TRBV9
j_call: TRBJ2-5
cdr3_aa: CASSVVPGGGQETQYF
cdr3_nt: TGTGCCAGCAGCGTAGTTCCCGGCGGGGGGCAAGAGACCCAGTACTTC

clone_size: NA
d_call: TRBD2
v_call: TRBV7-9
j_call: TRBJ2-3
cdr3_aa: CASSPEAGGPADTQYF
cdr3_nt: TGTGCCAGCAGCCCGGAAGCGGGAGGGCCCGCAGATACGCAGTATTTT

clone_size: NA
d_call: NA
v_call: TRBV6-5
j_call: TRBJ1-1
cdr3_aa: CASKYIGGNTEAFF
cdr3_nt: TGTGCCAGCAAGTATATAGGGGGAAACACTGAAGCTTTCTTT

clone_size: few
d_call: NA
v_call: TRBV6-6
j_call: TRBJ2-7
cdr3_aa: CASSSVVYEQYF
cdr3_nt: TGTGCCAGCAGTTCCGTCGTCTACGAGCAGTACTTC

clone_size: few
d_call: TRBD1
v_call: TRBV10-1
j_call: TRBJ1-4
cdr3_aa: CASTTAGTGHEKLFF
cdr3_nt: TGCGCCAGCACGACCGCCGGGACAGGGCATGAAAAACTGTTTTTT

clone_size: NA
d_call: NA
v_call: TRBV6-1
j_call: TRBJ1-5
cdr3_aa: CASSEATGHWSNQPQHF
cdr3_nt: TGTGCCAGCAGTGAAGCCACAGGGCACTGGAGCAATCAGCCCCAGCATTTT

clone_size: NA
d_call: NA
v_call: TRBV15
j_call: TRBJ1-1
cdr3_aa: CATSRGEGAFF
cdr3_nt: TGTGCCACCAGCAGAGGAGAGGGAGCTTTCTTT

clone_size: NA
d_call: TRBD2
v_call: TRBV19
j_call: TRBJ2-5
cdr3_aa: CASSILAGEETQYF
cdr3_nt: TGTGCCAGTAGTATTCTGGCGGGGGAAGAGACCCAGTACTTC

clone_size: NA
d_call: NA
v_call: TRBV20-1
j_call: TRBJ2-1
cdr3_aa: CSARADREQFF
cdr3_nt: TGCAGTGCTAGGGCAGACAGGGAGCAGTTCTTC

clone_size: NA
d_call: TRBD2
v_call: TRBV11-2
j_call: TRBJ2-1
cdr3_aa: CASRRTSGRSYNEQFF
cdr3_nt: TGTGCCAGCAGGAGGACTAGCGGGAGGTCCTACAATGAGCAGTTCTTC

clone_size: NA
d_call: NA
v_call: TRBV6-5
j_call: TRBJ1-2
cdr3_aa: CASSYSPVLAYGYTF
cdr3_nt: TGTGCCAGCAGTTACTCGCCAGTCCTAGCCTATGGCTACACCTTC

clone_size: NA
d_call: NA
v_call: TRBV6-2/TRBV6-3
j_call: TRBJ2-3
cdr3_aa: CASSSRVLTDTQYF
cdr3_nt: TGTGCCAGCAGTTCTCGGGTCCTCACAGATACGCAGTATTTT

clone_size: NA
d_call: NA
v_call: TRBV6-1
j_call: TRBJ1-6
cdr3_aa: CASTPSRAGNSPLHF
cdr3_nt: TGTGCCAGCACCCCAAGCAGGGCTGGCAATTCACCCCTCCACTTT

clone_size: NA
d_call: TRBD1
v_call: TRBV6-1
j_call: TRBJ1-2
cdr3_aa: CASSERPRTGRDGYTF
cdr3_nt: TGTGCCAGCAGTGAACGGCCCAGGACAGGGAGGGATGGCTACACCTTC

clone_size: few
d_call: NA
v_call: TRBV6-6
j_call: TRBJ1-2
cdr3_aa: CASPVNKGSLSYGYTF
cdr3_nt: TGTGCCAGCCCAGTTAATAAGGGGTCCCTTAGCTATGGCTACACCTTC

clone_size: NA
d_call: NA
v_call: TRBV3-1/TRBV3-2
j_call: TRBJ1-2
cdr3_aa: CASSPRRGGTSYGYTF
cdr3_nt: TGTGCCAGCAGCCCTCGACGCGGAGGGACCTCGTATGGCTACACCTTC

clone_size: once
d_call: TRBD1
v_call: TRBV28
j_call: TRBJ1-2
cdr3_aa: CASRTGRNYGYTF
cdr3_nt: TGTGCCAGCCGGACAGGACGGAACTATGGCTACACCTTC

clone_size: NA
d_call: NA
v_call: TRBV5-5
j_call: TRBJ2-7
cdr3_aa: CASSFGGSYEQYF
cdr3_nt: TGTGCCAGCAGCTTCGGGGGTTCCTACGAGCAGTACTTC

clone_size: NA
d_call: NA
v_call: TRBV27
j_call: TRBJ1-2
cdr3_aa: CASSLSGGYGYTF
cdr3_nt: TGTGCCAGCAGTTTATCGGGGGGTTATGGCTACACCTTC

clone_size: NA
d_call: TRBD1
v_call: TRBV5-1
j_call: TRBJ2-7
cdr3_aa: CASRFTGGTSYEQYF
cdr3_nt: TGCGCCAGCAGGTTTACAGGGGGAACCTCCTACGAGCAGTACTTC

clone_size: NA
d_call: TRBD2
v_call: TRBV7-3
j_call: TRBJ2-1
cdr3_aa: CASSPSLKRGVNEQFF
cdr3_nt: TGTGCCAGCAGCCCCTCCCTTAAGCGGGGGGTTAATGAGCAGTTCTTC

clone_size: once
d_call: NA
v_call: TRBV23-1
j_call: TRBJ2-7
cdr3_aa: CASSQSLTGNCYEQYF
cdr3_nt: TGCGCCAGCAGTCAATCGCTTACGGGGAATTGTTACGAGCAGTACTTC

clone_size: NA
d_call: TRBD2
v_call: TRBV7-9
j_call: TRBJ2-7
cdr3_aa: CASSALGLARHEQYF
cdr3_nt: TGTGCCAGCAGCGCGCTAGGACTAGCTAGGCACGAGCAGTACTTC

clone_size: once
d_call: NA
v_call: TRBV5-1
j_call: TRBJ1-2
cdr3_aa: CASSLEAGNGYTF
cdr3_nt: TGCGCCAGCAGCTTGGAGGCAGGGAATGGCTACACCTTC